The 18 T cell receptor beta chains presented below share a single source sample, sequenced in a study of blood T cell repertoires in COVID-19. Measured with immunoSEQ multiplex PCR; TCRdb has only the in-frame clones, and not every one. Among 110,000 or so clones listed, about 83% were seen once. Sequencing was carried out using peripheral blood. Receptors were obtained from a man in his sixties with acute or convalescent COVID-19.

This clone has just one count. The CDR3 is CASSLVRGGVETQYF. CDR3 coding DNA: TGTGCCAGCAGCTTAGTCCGGGGTGGGGTAGAGACCCAGTACTTC. This chain connects TRBV7-2 to TRBJ2-5, with a weak D call TRBD2 (5 bases). Germline V gene sequence: CDR1 SGHTA, CDR2 FQGNSA. V was trimmed by 1 base and J by 4 bases, leaving 13 bases between them. The CDR3 loop spans 15 amino acids.

V is TRBV30 and J is TRBJ1-1; D might be TRBD1 (5 bases). CDR1 is GTSNPN and CDR2 is SVGIG in the germline V gene (reference sequence). Trimming took 4 bases from V and 3 from J, leaving 12 bases between them. The length of the CDR3 is 13 residues. This CDR3 is CAWNPAGYTEAFF. The CDR3 nucleotides read TGTGCCTGGAACCCCGCAGGGTACACTGAAGCTTTCTTT.

The J gene is TRBJ2-1, the V gene TRBV5-4; 10 bases are a match to TRBD2. Germline V lookup: CDR1 SGHNT, CDR2 YYREEE (reference sequence). V shed 5 bases, J shed 9 bases, and the junction held 11 bases outside the gene matches. The CDR3 runs to 15 residues. CDR3 sequence reads: CASRPPLAGSSEQFF. The CDR3 DNA follows: TGTGCCAGCAGACCCCCACTAGCGGGATCGAGTGAGCAGTTCTTC. The whole variable domain, remainder taken from reference TRBV5-4 and TRBJ2-1, is ETGVTQSPTHLIKTRGQQVTLRCSSQSGHNTVSWYQQALGQGPQFIFQYYREEENGRGNFPPRFSGLQFPNYSSELNVNALELDDSALYLCASRPPLAGSSEQFFGPGTRLTVL.

This sequence joins TRBV2 and TRBJ2-3; D gene unclear. V lost 4 bases to trimming and J lost 2 bases, with 7 bases between them. The CDR3 contains 13 residues. Germline CDR1 reads SNHLY; CDR2 reads FYNNEI. CDR3 region: CASSGLNTDTQYF. The CDR3 DNA reads as TGTGCCAGCAGTGGACTTAACACAGATACGCAGTATTTT.

The genes are TRBV10-3 and TRBJ2-1, with 8 bases identical to TRBD2. Germline V gives CDR1 ENHRY, CDR2 SYGVKD. The CDR3 spans 16 residues. V shed 0 bases and J 13 bases; nucleotides not matched to a gene: 14. Here the CDR3 reads CAISESIAGKNPHQFF. CDR3 DNA sequence: TGTGCCATCAGTGAGTCGATAGCGGGGAAGAACCCTCACCAGTTCTTC.

This sequence joins TRBV13 and TRBJ2-5; 8 bases fit TRBD1. There are 15 residues in the CDR3. The germline gives CDR1 PRHDT, CDR2 FYEKMQ (reference sequence). V lost 5 bases, J lost 3 bases, and 8 bases stayed unmatched. The CDR3 DNA sequence: TGTGCCAGCAGCACCCGACAGGGGTCAGAAGAGACCCAGTACTTC. It encodes CASSTRQGSEETQYF. The variable domain in full, completed from reference TRBV13 and TRBJ2-5, reads AAGVIQSPRHLIKEKRETATLKCYPIPRHDTVYWYQQGPGQDPQFLISFYEKMQSDKGSIPDRFSAQQFSDYHSELNMSSLELGDSALYFCASSTRQGSEETQYFGPGTRLLVL.

The chain couples TRBV9 to TRBJ2-2; 10 bases agree with TRBD1. The V gene's germline CDR1 is SGDLS and CDR2 YYNGEE. There are 17 residues in the CDR3. The V segment lost 3 bases and the J segment 6 bases; nucleotides outside the gene matches: 11. Written as DNA, the CDR3 is TGTGCCAGCAGCGACCCGGGACAGGGGTTGTTCGCCGGGGAGCTGTTTTTT. Translating it yields CASSDPGQGLFAGELFF.

The J gene is TRBJ2-3, the V gene TRBV28; tentative D call: TRBD1 (7 bases). Germline V lookup: CDR1 MDHEN, CDR2 SYDVKM. The V gene lost 7 bases and the J gene lost 0 bases, with 14 bases spanning the gap. The CDR3 is 15 residues long. CDR3 protein: CASTGRGASTDTQYF. In nucleotides, the CDR3 is TGTGCCAGCACTGGCAGGGGGGCTAGCACAGATACGCAGTATTTT. The full variable domain, its missing parts supplied by reference TRBV28 and TRBJ2-3, is DVKVTQSSRYLVKRTGEKVFLECVQDMDHENMFWYRQDPGLGLRLIYFSYDVKMKEKGDIPEGYSVSREKKERFSLILESASTNQTSMYLCASTGRGASTDTQYFGPGTRLTVL.

This clone came up a few times. The chain links TRBV7-3 to TRBJ2-2, with 8 nucleotides matching TRBD1. CDR1 and CDR2 (germline): SGHTA, FQGTGA. V lost 5 bases to trimming and J lost 1 base; unmatched junction nucleotides: 9. The CDR3 is 17 residues long. CDR3: CASSPRTGRQNTGELFF. CDR3 sequence (DNA): TGTGCCAGCAGCCCAAGGACAGGGCGGCAGAACACCGGGGAGCTGTTTTTT.

DNA for the CDR3: TGCAGCGCCGTTAATGGCAGAGGAGGAGATGGAGCTTTCTTT. Amino acids: CSAVNGRGGDGAFF. The J gene is TRBJ1-1, the V gene TRBV29-1; D remains ambiguous. Trimming took 7 bases from V and 10 from J, leaving 25 bases between them. This CDR3 has 14 amino acids. Germline loops: CDR1 SQVTM, CDR2 ANQGSEA. Combining the CDR3 with reference TRBV29-1 and TRBJ1-1 gives the whole variable domain SAVISQKPSRDICQRGTSLTIQCQVDSQVTMMFWYRQQPGQSLTLIATANQGSEATYESGFVIDKFPISRPNLTFSTLTVSNMSPEDSSIYLCSAVNGRGGDGAFFGQGTRLTVV.

This sequence joins TRBV4-3 and TRBJ2-7, with 13 bases fitting TRBD2. The V segment lost 1 base and the J segment 0 bases; nucleotides outside the gene matches: 3. From germline, CDR1 is LGHNA and CDR2 YSLEER. The CDR3 is 17 amino acids. The CDR3, as DNA: TGCGCCAGCAGCCAAGCCCGGACTAGCGGGAGCTCCTACGAGCAGTACTTC. Residues: CASSQARTSGSSYEQYF.

V is TRBV27 and J is TRBJ2-7; 9 positions agree with TRBD2. With 8 bases clipped from V and 2 bases from J, the junction kept 7 bases outside the gene matches. Looked up from germline, CDR1 is MNHEY and CDR2 is SMNVEV (reference sequence). The CDR3 loop spans 14 amino acids. The CDR3 reads CASGLAGETYEQYF. The DNA of the CDR3 is TGTGCCAGCGGATTAGCGGGGGAGACCTACGAGCAGTACTTC.

V gene TRBV5-1 combines with J gene TRBJ2-1, with D maybe TRBD2 (7 bases). Germline V gene data show CDR1 as SGHRS and CDR2 as YFSETQ. V was clipped by 1 base and J by 8 bases, with 13 bases between them. The CDR3 is 14 residues long. In nucleotides, the CDR3 is TGCGCCAGCAGCTTGTCATCGGGGGGCTATGAGCAGTTCTTC. Translated, it gives CASSLSSGGYEQFF.

The count of this clone is one. This chain joins TRBV6-2 or TRBV6-3 and TRBJ2-1, with TRBD1 matching over 7 bases. With 6 bases clipped from V and 4 bases from J, the junction kept 9 bases outside the gene matches. Germline-derived CDR1 and CDR2 are MNHEY and SVGEGT. The length of the CDR3 is 15 residues. The CDR3 DNA is TGTGCCAGCAGCGACCGGGACAGCTTTTACAATGAGCAGTTCTTC. Residues: CASSDRDSFYNEQFF.

The chain joins TRBV12-1 to TRBJ1-6; the tabulated D call, TRBD1, remains unverified against the DNA. TRBV12-1 is a documented pseudogene. The CDR3 is made up of 16 amino acids. The CDR3 is CASSLSGTGPDSPLHF. The CDR3 DNA reads TGTGCCAGCAGTTTAAGCGGGACAGGGCCTGATTCACCCCTCCACTTT.

This clone was recorded only once. V gene TRBV11-2 combines with J gene TRBJ1-2, with TRBD1 as a possible D gene (5 bases). Looked up from germline, CDR1 is SGHAT and CDR2 is FQNNGV. V shed 1 base and J shed 4 bases, with 10 bases lying between them. The CDR3 runs to 14 residues. DNA of the CDR3: TGTGCCAGCAGCTTAGTAGCCCAGGGCTATGGCTACACCTTC. Translated: CASSLVAQGYGYTF.

This clone turned up a few times. The chain recombines TRBV25-1 with TRBJ2-1; 7 nucleotides match TRBD2. V shed 2 bases, J shed 0 bases, and the junction held 7 bases outside the gene matches. The V gene's germline CDR1 is MGHDK and CDR2 SYGVNS. The CDR3 extends over 17 amino acids. The CDR3 spells CASSEVHGLVSYNEQFF. CDR3 coding DNA: TGTGCCAGCAGTGAAGTTCACGGACTAGTCTCCTACAATGAGCAGTTCTTC.

This clone was seen many times. V gene TRBV7-9 combines with J gene TRBJ2-1, with 12 bases fitting TRBD1. This CDR3 is 15 amino acids long. The V segment lost 5 bases and the J segment 8 bases; nucleotides outside the gene matches: 7. Germline lookup yields CDR1 SEHNR and CDR2 FQNEAQ (reference sequence). This CDR3 is CASSLGTGGGDEQFF. Written as DNA, the CDR3 is TGTGCCAGCAGCCTCGGGACAGGGGGCGGGGATGAGCAGTTCTTC. Drawing the rest from reference TRBV7-9 and TRBJ2-1, the complete variable domain is DTGVSQNPRHKITKRGQNVTFRCDPISEHNRLYWYRQTLGQGPEFLTYFQNEAQLEKSRLLSDRFSAERPKGSFSTLEIQRTEQGDSAMYLCASSLGTGGGDEQFFGPGTRLTVL.